The sequence of this T cell receptor (beta chain) was determined in a study of cytomegalovirus exposure and HLA in healthy donors. The study ran its PCR with 60 Vbeta and 13 Jbeta primers. The data were produced by immunoSEQ multiplex PCR, yet TCRdb's version contains in-frame clones alone and is incomplete. The table has tens of thousands of clones, over 75% seen once; the top ten hold around 4.4%. CDR3 length: 15 residues. Germline-derived CDR1 and CDR2 are MNHEY and SVGAGI. V was clipped by 5 bases and J by 1 base; unmatched bases: 6. V usage is TRBV6-5 and J usage is TRBJ1-1; 8 bases agree with TRBD1. The sequence derives from a male donor in good health and CMV-seropositive. Material for sequencing was PBMCs. CDR3 in DNA: TGTGCCAGCAGTCAACCCGGGACAGGGAACACTGAAGCTTTCTTT. Translated: CASSQPGTGNTEAFF.